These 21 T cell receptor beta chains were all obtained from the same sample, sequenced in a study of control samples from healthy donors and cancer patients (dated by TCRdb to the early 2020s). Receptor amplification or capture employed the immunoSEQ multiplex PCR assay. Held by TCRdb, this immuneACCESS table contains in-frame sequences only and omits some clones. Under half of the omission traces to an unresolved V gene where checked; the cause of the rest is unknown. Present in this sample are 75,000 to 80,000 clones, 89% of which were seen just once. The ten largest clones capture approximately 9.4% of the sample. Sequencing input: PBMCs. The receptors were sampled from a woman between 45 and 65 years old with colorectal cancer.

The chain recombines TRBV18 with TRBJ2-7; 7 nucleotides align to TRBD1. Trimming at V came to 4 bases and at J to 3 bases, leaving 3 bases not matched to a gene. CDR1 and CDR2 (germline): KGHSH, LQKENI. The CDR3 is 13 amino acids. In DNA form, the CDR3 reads TGTGCCAGCTCACGGGGACAGAACTACGAGCAGTACGTC. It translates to CASSRGQNYEQYV.

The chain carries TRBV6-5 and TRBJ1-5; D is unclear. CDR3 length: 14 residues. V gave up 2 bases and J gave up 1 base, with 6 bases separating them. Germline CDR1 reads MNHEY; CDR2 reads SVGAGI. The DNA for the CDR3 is TGTGCCAGCAGTTACGTTGGCAGCAATCAGCCCCAGCATTTT. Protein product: CASSYVGSNQPQHF.

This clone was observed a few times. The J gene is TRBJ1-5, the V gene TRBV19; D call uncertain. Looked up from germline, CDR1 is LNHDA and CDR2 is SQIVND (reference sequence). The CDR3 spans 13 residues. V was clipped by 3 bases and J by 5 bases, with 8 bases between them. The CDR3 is CASSMDNDQPQHF. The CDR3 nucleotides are TGTGCCAGTAGTATGGATAATGATCAGCCCCAGCATTTT.

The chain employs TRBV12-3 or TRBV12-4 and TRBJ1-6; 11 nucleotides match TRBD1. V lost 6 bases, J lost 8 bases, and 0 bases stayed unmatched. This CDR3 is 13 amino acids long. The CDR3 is CASRGQGDSPLHF. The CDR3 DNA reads TGTGCCAGCAGGGGACAGGGGGATTCACCCCTCCACTTT.

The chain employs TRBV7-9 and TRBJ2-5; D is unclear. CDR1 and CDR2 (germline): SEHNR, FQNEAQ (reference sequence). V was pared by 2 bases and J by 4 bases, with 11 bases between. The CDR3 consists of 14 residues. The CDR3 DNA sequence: TGTGCCAGCAGCTTAAAAGGGCCTCCAGAGACCCAGTACTTC. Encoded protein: CASSLKGPPETQYF.

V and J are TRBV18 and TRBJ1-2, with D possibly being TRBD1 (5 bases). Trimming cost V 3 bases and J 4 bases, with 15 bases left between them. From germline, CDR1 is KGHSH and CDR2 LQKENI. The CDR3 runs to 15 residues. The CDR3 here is CASSPSDQGIYGYTF. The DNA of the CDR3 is TGTGCCAGCTCACCGTCGGATCAGGGTATCTATGGCTACACCTTC.

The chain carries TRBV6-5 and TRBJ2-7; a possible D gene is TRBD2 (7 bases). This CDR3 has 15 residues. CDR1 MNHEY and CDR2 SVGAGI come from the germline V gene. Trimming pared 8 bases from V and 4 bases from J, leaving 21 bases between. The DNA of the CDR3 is TGTGCCAGCCTACCCCGGTCGGGGGGCGGTTACGAGCAGTACGTC. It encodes CASLPRSGGGYEQYV.

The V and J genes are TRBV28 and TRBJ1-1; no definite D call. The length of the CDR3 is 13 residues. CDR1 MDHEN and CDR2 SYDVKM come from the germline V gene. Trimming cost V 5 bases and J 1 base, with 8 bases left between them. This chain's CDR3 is CASSASRNTEAFF. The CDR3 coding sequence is TGTGCCAGCAGTGCCTCAAGGAACACTGAAGCTTTCTTT.

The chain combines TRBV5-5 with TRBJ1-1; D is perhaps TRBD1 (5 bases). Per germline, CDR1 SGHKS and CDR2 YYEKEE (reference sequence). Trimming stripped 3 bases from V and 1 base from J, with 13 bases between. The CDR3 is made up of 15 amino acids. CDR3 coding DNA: TGTGCCAGCAGCTCTTTGGCAGGGAAGAACACTGAAGCTTTCTTT. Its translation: CASSSLAGKNTEAFF.

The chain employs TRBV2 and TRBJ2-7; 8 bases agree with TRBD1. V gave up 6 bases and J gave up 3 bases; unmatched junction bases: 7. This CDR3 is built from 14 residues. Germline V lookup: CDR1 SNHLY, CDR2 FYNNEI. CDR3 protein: CASSRSTGGYEQYV. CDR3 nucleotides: TGTGCCAGCAGCCGAAGTACAGGGGGCTACGAGCAGTACGTC.

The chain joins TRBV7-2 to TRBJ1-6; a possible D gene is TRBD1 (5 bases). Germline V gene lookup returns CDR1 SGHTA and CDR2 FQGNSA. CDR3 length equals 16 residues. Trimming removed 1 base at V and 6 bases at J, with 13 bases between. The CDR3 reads CASSLVPQGGNSPLHF. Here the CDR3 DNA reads TGTGCCAGCAGCTTAGTGCCCCAGGGTGGTAATTCACCCCTCCACTTT. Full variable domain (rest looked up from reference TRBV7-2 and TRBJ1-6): GAGVSQSPSNKVTEKGKDVELRCDPISGHTALYWYRQSLGQGLEFLIYFQGNSAPDKSGLPSDRFSAERTGGSVSTLTIQRTQQEDSAVYLCASSLVPQGGNSPLHFGNGTRLTVT.

The DNA of the CDR3 is TGTGCCAGCAGCGTAGGGGGGTTTGCACAAGAGACCCAGTACTTC. As protein: CASSVGGFAQETQYF. The chain carries TRBV9 and TRBJ2-5; D possibly matches TRBD1 or TRBD2 (5 bases each). CDR3 length equals 15 residues. The V end lost 0 bases, the J end lost 2 bases, and 11 bases lay between the germline ends. Germline CDR1 and CDR2: SGDLS and YYNGEE.

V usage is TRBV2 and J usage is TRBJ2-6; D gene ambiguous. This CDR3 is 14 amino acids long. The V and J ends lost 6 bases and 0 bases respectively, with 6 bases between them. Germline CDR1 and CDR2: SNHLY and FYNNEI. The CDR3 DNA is TGTGCCAGCAGGAAGGCCTCTGGGGCCAACGTCCTGACTTTC. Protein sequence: CASRKASGANVLTF. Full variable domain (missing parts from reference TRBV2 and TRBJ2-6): EPEVTQTPSHQVTQMGQEVILRCVPISNHLYFYWYRQILGQKVEFLVSFYNNEISEKSEIFDDQFSVERPDGSNFTLKIRSTKLEDSAMYFCASRKASGANVLTFGAGSRLTVL.

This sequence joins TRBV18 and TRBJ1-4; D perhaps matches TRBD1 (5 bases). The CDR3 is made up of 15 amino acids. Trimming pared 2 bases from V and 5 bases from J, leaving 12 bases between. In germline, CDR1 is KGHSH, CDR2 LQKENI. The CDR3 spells CASSPNQGTNEKLFF. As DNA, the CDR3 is TGTGCCAGCTCACCAAATCAGGGAACGAATGAAAAACTGTTTTTT.

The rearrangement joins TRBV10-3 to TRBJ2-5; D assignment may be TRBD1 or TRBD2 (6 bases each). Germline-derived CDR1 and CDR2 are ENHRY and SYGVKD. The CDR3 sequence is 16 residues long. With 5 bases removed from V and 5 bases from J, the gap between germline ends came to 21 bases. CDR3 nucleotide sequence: TGTGCCATCAGTAAAAACCCGCTGACAGGAGGGGAGACCCAGTACTTC. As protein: CAISKNPLTGGETQYF.

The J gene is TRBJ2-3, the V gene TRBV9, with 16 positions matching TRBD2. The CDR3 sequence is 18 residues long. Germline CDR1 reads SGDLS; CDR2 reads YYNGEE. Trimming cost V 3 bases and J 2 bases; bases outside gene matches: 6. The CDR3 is CASSAPGLAGGDTDTQYF. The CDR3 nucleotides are TGTGCCAGCAGCGCTCCGGGACTAGCGGGGGGGGACACAGATACGCAGTATTTT. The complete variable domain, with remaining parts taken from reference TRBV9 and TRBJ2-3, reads DSGVTQTPKHLITATGQRVTLRCSPRSGDLSVYWYQQSLDQGLQFLIQYYNGEERAKGNILERFSAQQFPDLHSELNLSSLELGDSALYFCASSAPGLAGGDTDTQYFGPGTRLTVL.

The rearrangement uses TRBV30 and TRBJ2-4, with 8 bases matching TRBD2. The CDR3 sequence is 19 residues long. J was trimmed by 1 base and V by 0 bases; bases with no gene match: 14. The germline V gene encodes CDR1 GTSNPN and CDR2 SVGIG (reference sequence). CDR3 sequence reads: CAWSVPGLGGLPAKNIQYF. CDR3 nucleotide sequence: TGTGCCTGGAGTGTACCGGGACTAGGAGGACTACCCGCCAAAAACATTCAGTACTTC. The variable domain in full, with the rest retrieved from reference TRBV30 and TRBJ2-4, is SQTIHQWPATLVQPVGSPLSLECTVEGTSNPNLYWYRQAAGRGLQLLFYSVGIGQISSEVPQNLSASRPQDRQFILSSKKLLLSDSGFYLCAWSVPGLGGLPAKNIQYFGAGTRLSVL.

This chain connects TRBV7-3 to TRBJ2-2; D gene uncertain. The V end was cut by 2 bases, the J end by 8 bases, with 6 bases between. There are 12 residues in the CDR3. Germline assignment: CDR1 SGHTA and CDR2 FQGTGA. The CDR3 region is CASSLSEGELFF. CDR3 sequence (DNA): TGTGCCAGCAGCTTATCGGAAGGGGAGCTGTTTTTT.

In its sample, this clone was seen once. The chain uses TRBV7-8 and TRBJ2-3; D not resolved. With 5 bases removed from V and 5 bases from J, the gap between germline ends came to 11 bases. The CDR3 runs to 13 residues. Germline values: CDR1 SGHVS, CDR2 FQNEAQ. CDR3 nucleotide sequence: TGTGCCAGCAGCCATGACGTGGAAGATACGCAGTATTTT. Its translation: CASSHDVEDTQYF.

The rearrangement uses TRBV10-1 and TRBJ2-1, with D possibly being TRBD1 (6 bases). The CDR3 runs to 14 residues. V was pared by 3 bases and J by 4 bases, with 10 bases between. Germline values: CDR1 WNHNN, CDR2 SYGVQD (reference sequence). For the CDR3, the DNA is TGCGCCAGCAGTGACCCTGACAGGTACAATGAGCAGTTCTTC. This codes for CASSDPDRYNEQFF.

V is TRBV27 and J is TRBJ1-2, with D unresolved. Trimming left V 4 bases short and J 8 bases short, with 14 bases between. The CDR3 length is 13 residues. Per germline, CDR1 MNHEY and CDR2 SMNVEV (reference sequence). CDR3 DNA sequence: TGTGCCAGCAGTTCCGACTCCTCCGGAGGCTACACCTTC. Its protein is CASSSDSSGGYTF.